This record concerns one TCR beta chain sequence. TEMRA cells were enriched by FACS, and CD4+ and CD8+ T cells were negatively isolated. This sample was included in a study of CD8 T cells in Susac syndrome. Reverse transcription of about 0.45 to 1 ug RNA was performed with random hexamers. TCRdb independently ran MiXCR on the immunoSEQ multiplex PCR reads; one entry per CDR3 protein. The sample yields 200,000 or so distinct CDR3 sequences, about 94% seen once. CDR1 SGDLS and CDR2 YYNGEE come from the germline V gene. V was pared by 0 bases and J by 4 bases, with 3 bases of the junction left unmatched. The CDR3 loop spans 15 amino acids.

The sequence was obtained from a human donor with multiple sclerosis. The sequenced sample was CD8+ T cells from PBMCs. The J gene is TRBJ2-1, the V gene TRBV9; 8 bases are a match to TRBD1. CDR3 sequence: CASSVVGQGYNEQFF. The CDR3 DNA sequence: TGTGCCAGCAGCGTAGTCGGACAGGGATACAATGAGCAGTTCTTC.